This TCR beta chain was identified during a study of human thymus T cells. Study-level results: Thymic repertoires overlap heavily among unrelated individuals, related research has reported. Thymic and blood repertoires showed apparently biased V and J gene usage.

The junction had 7 bases not matched to a gene; V was cut back by 0 bases and J by 4 bases. The CDR3 length is 16 residues. Looked up from germline, CDR1 is SGHRS and CDR2 is YFSETQ. Here immunoSEQ multiplex PCR was the method, and the copy in TCRdb shows in-frame clones only, minus some. The table shows tens of thousands of clones, with roughly 95% occurring only once. Notes on this clone: Its antigen is currently unknown.

Thymus tissue for the work was resected from patients undergoing corrective heart surgery. This receptor was obtained from a girl less than two years old with a congenital heart defect but otherwise immunologically healthy. The chain is built from TRBV5-1 and TRBJ2-5, with 9 positions matching TRBD2. The sequenced sample consisted of thymus tissue. The DNA of the CDR3 is TGCGCCAGCAGCTTGGGGCTAGCGGGGCCCGGAGAGACCCAGTACTTC. Amino acids: CASSLGLAGPGETQYF.